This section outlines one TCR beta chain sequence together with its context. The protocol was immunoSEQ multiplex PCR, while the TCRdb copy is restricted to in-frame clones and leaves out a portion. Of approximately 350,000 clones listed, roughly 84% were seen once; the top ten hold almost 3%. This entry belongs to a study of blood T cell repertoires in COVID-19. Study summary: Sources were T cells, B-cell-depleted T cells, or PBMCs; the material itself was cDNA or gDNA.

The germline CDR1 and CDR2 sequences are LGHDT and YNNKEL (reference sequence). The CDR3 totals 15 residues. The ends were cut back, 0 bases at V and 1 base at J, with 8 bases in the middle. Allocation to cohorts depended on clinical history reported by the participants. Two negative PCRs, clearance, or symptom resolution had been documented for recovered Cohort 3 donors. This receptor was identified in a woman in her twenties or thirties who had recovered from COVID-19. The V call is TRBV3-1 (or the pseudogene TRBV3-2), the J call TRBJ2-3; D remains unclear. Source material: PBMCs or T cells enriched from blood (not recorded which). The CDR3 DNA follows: TGTGCCAGCAGCCAAGATCAGCGTGGCACAGATACGCAGTATTTT. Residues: CASSQDQRGTDTQYF.